Listed below are T cell receptor beta chains from one sample, sequenced in a study of blood T cells in healthy people across ages. Each CDR3 protein gets one entry after TCRdb re-called the 5' RACE reads with MiXCR. Of around 800,000 distinct CDR3 sequences detected, 50% to 65% appear once; the ten largest clones hold about 42%. What was sequenced was blood. The receptors were gathered from a man older than 75 in good health. Each CDR3 is given with its conserved first and last residue. Fields, in order: clone size, D gene, J gene, V gene, CDR3 protein, CDR3 DNA. D genes are given only for firm matches. Expanded clones get a size class; other rows say once, few or many, or leave the size out.

abundance: NA
d_gene: TRBD2
j_gene: TRBJ2-7
v_gene: TRBV5-1
CDR3aa: CASSLQLASGYEQYF
CDR3nt: TGCGCCAGCAGCTTGCAACTAGCGAGTGGCTACGAGCAGTACTTC

abundance: few
d_gene: TRBD1
j_gene: TRBJ1-1
v_gene: TRBV29-1
CDR3aa: CSADRGPDTEAFF
CDR3nt: TGCAGCGCAGACAGGGGTCCGGACACTGAAGCTTTCTTT

abundance: NA
d_gene: TRBD2
j_gene: TRBJ2-3
v_gene: TRBV20-1
CDR3aa: CSASWASGGTDTQYF
CDR3nt: TGCAGTGCTAGTTGGGCTAGCGGGGGGACAGATACGCAGTATTTT

abundance: few
d_gene: TRBD2
j_gene: TRBJ2-1
v_gene: TRBV11-3
CDR3aa: CASSKTSNSYNEQFF
CDR3nt: TGTGCCAGCAGCAAGACTAGCAACTCCTACAATGAGCAGTTCTTC

abundance: NA
d_gene: TRBD2
j_gene: TRBJ2-3
v_gene: TRBV3-1
CDR3aa: CASSPGRSETSRHRYAYF
CDR3nt: TGTGCCAGCAGCCCCGGAAGGTCCGAGACTAGCCGGCACAGATACGCGTATTTT

abundance: NA
d_gene: TRBD2
j_gene: TRBJ2-7
v_gene: TRBV10-3
CDR3aa: CAIQAGESYNEQYF
CDR3nt: TGTGCCATTCAAGCGGGAGAGTCCTACAATGAGCAGTACTTC

abundance: few
d_gene: NA
j_gene: TRBJ2-6
v_gene: TRBV7-3
CDR3aa: CASSLNGANVLTF
CDR3nt: TGTGCCAGCAGCTTAAATGGGGCCAACGTCCTGACTTTC

abundance: NA
d_gene: NA
j_gene: TRBJ2-7
v_gene: TRBV9
CDR3aa: CASSVGREAYNEQYF
CDR3nt: TGTGCCAGCAGCGTGGGCAGGGAGGCCTACAATGAGCAGTACTTC

abundance: few
d_gene: NA
j_gene: TRBJ2-3
v_gene: TRBV12-3/TRBV12-4
CDR3aa: CASSTQHRYAYF
CDR3nt: TGTGCCAGCAGTACGCAGCACAGATACGCGTATTTT

abundance: few
d_gene: TRBD1
j_gene: TRBJ1-2
v_gene: TRBV28
CDR3aa: CASSPRDRVNYGYTF
CDR3nt: TGTGCCAGCAGTCCCCGGGACAGAGTTAACTATGGCTACACCTTC

abundance: NA
d_gene: NA
j_gene: TRBJ2-3
v_gene: TRBV6-1
CDR3aa: CASSEPGDRYAYF
CDR3nt: TGTGCCAGCAGTGAGCCGGGGGACAGATACGCGTATTTT

abundance: NA
d_gene: NA
j_gene: TRBJ2-1
v_gene: TRBV10-3
CDR3aa: CAISEGDASYNEQFF
CDR3nt: TGTGCCATCAGTGAGGGGGACGCGAGCTACAATGAGCAGTTCTTC

abundance: NA
d_gene: TRBD1
j_gene: TRBJ2-1
v_gene: TRBV18
CDR3aa: CASSLEGTAYNEQFF
CDR3nt: TGTGCCAGCTCCCTCGAGGGGACAGCCTACAATGAGCAGTTCTTC

abundance: NA
d_gene: NA
j_gene: TRBJ2-7
v_gene: TRBV21-1
CDR3aa: CASSLGTSDKHEQYF
CDR3nt: TGTGCCAGCAGCCTTGGGACTAGCGACAAACACGAGCAGTACTTC

abundance: NA
d_gene: NA
j_gene: TRBJ2-7
v_gene: TRBV24-1
CDR3aa: CATSDQGGNNEQYF
CDR3nt: TGTGCCACCAGTGACCAGGGGGGTAACAATGAGCAGTACTTC

abundance: NA
d_gene: NA
j_gene: TRBJ2-1
v_gene: TRBV5-8
CDR3aa: CASRGRVSSYNEQFF
CDR3nt: TGTGCCAGCAGAGGGCGGGTAAGCTCCTACAATGAGCAGTTCTTC

abundance: NA
d_gene: NA
j_gene: TRBJ2-4
v_gene: TRBV6-4
CDR3aa: CASLLDTAKNIQYF
CDR3nt: TGTGCCAGCCTTCTTGACACCGCCAAAAACATTCAGTACTTC

abundance: few
d_gene: NA
j_gene: TRBJ1-1
v_gene: TRBV29-1
CDR3aa: CSTRGARTEAFF
CDR3nt: TGCAGTACTAGGGGGGCGCGGACTGAAGCTTTCTTT

abundance: few
d_gene: TRBD2
j_gene: TRBJ2-7
v_gene: TRBV5-1
CDR3aa: CASSPGGTSGREQYF
CDR3nt: TGCGCCAGCAGCCCAGGCGGGACTAGCGGGCGCGAGCAGTACTTC

abundance: NA
d_gene: TRBD2
j_gene: TRBJ2-3
v_gene: TRBV12-3/TRBV12-4
CDR3aa: CASSPPGLAGPDTQYF
CDR3nt: TGTGCCAGCAGTCCACCCGGCCTAGCGGGTCCAGATACGCAGTATTTT

abundance: NA
d_gene: NA
j_gene: TRBJ2-1
v_gene: TRBV10-1
CDR3aa: CASSEPRGNNEQFF
CDR3nt: TGCGCCAGCAGTGAGCCCCGGGGCAACAATGAGCAGTTCTTC

abundance: few
d_gene: NA
j_gene: TRBJ2-3
v_gene: TRBV12-3/TRBV12-4
CDR3aa: CASTSRPQERTDTQYF
CDR3nt: TGTGCCAGCACTTCGAGACCTCAGGAACGCACAGATACGCAGTATTTT

abundance: NA
d_gene: TRBD2
j_gene: TRBJ2-5
v_gene: TRBV13
CDR3aa: CASSGGTSAYNEQYF
CDR3nt: TGTGCCAGCAGCGGGGGGACTAGCGCTTACAATGAGCAGTACTTC

abundance: few
d_gene: TRBD2
j_gene: TRBJ2-1
v_gene: TRBV6-5
CDR3aa: CASRLAGGRNEQFF
CDR3nt: TGTGCCAGCAGACTAGCGGGAGGGAGGAATGAGCAGTTCTTC

abundance: few
d_gene: NA
j_gene: TRBJ2-7
v_gene: TRBV2
CDR3aa: CASSENWSDEQYF
CDR3nt: TGTGCCAGCAGTGAAAACTGGTCGGACGAGCAGTACTTC

abundance: few
d_gene: NA
j_gene: TRBJ1-1
v_gene: TRBV29-1
CDR3aa: CSALKGVWVMNTEAFF
CDR3nt: TGCAGCGCCCTAAAGGGGGTGTGGGTAATGAACACTGAAGCTTTCTTT

abundance: NA
d_gene: NA
j_gene: TRBJ2-3
v_gene: TRBV2
CDR3aa: CASSEAVGYRAYGYAYF
CDR3nt: TGTGCCAGCAGTGAAGCTGTGGGTTACCGAGCTTATGGATACGCGTATTTT

abundance: NA
d_gene: TRBD1
j_gene: TRBJ1-1
v_gene: TRBV29-1
CDR3aa: CSVSTGGWTEAFF
CDR3nt: TGCAGCGTTTCGACAGGGGGTTGGACTGAAGCTTTCTTT

abundance: many
d_gene: TRBD2
j_gene: TRBJ2-7
v_gene: TRBV7-6
CDR3aa: CASSLAGGGGFYEQYF
CDR3nt: TGTGCCAGCAGCTTAGCGGGAGGCGGGGGGTTCTACGAGCAGTACTTC

abundance: few
d_gene: NA
j_gene: TRBJ2-7
v_gene: TRBV27
CDR3aa: CASSYLGGTYEQYF
CDR3nt: TGTGCCAGCAGTTACTTGGGTGGGACCTACGAGCAGTACTTC

abundance: NA
d_gene: NA
j_gene: TRBJ1-5
v_gene: TRBV20-1
CDR3aa: CSATRPDQPQHF
CDR3nt: TGCAGTGCTACAAGGCCGGATCAGCCCCAGCATTTT

abundance: NA
d_gene: NA
j_gene: TRBJ2-7
v_gene: TRBV5-1
CDR3aa: CASISAPGGGEQYF
CDR3nt: TGCGCCAGCATCTCAGCTCCCGGGGGCGGGGAGCAGTACTTC

abundance: once
d_gene: NA
j_gene: TRBJ2-7
v_gene: TRBV18
CDR3aa: CASSPLSGREQYF
CDR3nt: TGTGCCAGCTCACCACTTTCGGGCCGCGAGCAGTACTTC

abundance: NA
d_gene: NA
j_gene: TRBJ2-5
v_gene: TRBV12-3/TRBV12-4
CDR3aa: CASTSRGRETQYF
CDR3nt: TGTGCCAGCACCTCACGGGGACGAGAGACCCAGTACTTC

abundance: once
d_gene: TRBD1
j_gene: TRBJ2-5
v_gene: TRBV3-1
CDR3aa: CASSQPTGGSQETPYF
CDR3nt: TGTGCCAGCAGCCAACCAACAGGGGGGTCCCAAGAGACCCCGTACTTC

abundance: once
d_gene: TRBD1
j_gene: TRBJ2-1
v_gene: TRBV28
CDR3aa: CASSTRTGDLYNEQFF
CDR3nt: TGTGCCAGCAGTACCCGGACAGGGGACCTCTACAATGAGCAGTTCTTC

abundance: NA
d_gene: NA
j_gene: TRBJ2-1
v_gene: TRBV3-1
CDR3aa: CASSQRGRGNEQFF
CDR3nt: TGTGCCAGCAGCCAGAGGGGACGGGGCAATGAGCAGTTCTTC

abundance: NA
d_gene: TRBD2
j_gene: TRBJ2-7
v_gene: TRBV2
CDR3aa: CASSGELAGYNEQYF
CDR3nt: TGTGCCAGCAGTGGGGAGCTAGCGGGGTACAATGAGCAGTACTTC

abundance: many
d_gene: NA
j_gene: TRBJ1-5
v_gene: TRBV20-1
CDR3aa: CSADEGLSNQPQHF
CDR3nt: TGCAGTGCTGATGAGGGACTTAGCAATCAGCCCCAGCATTTT

abundance: NA
d_gene: NA
j_gene: TRBJ2-1
v_gene: TRBV4-1
CDR3aa: CAGRTQGGEQFF
CDR3nt: TGCGCCGGCAGGACACAGGGAGGTGAGCAGTTCTTC

abundance: few
d_gene: NA
j_gene: TRBJ1-1
v_gene: TRBV7-9
CDR3aa: CASSFVTNTEAFF
CDR3nt: TGTGCCAGCAGCTTCGTCACGAACACTGAAGCTTTCTTT

abundance: NA
d_gene: TRBD2
j_gene: TRBJ2-1
v_gene: TRBV27
CDR3aa: CAGSLGGRNEQFF
CDR3nt: TGTGCCGGCAGTTTGGGCGGGAGGAATGAGCAGTTCTTC

abundance: NA
d_gene: NA
j_gene: TRBJ2-7
v_gene: TRBV27
CDR3aa: CASSFSGVNTYEQYF
CDR3nt: TGTGCCAGCAGTTTCTCAGGGGTTAATACCTACGAGCAGTACTTC

abundance: NA
d_gene: NA
j_gene: TRBJ2-3
v_gene: TRBV20-1
CDR3aa: CSASGGVDTQYF
CDR3nt: TGCAGTGCTAGCGGCGGGGTAGATACGCAGTATTTT

abundance: NA
d_gene: NA
j_gene: TRBJ2-1
v_gene: TRBV3-1
CDR3aa: CASSCDLFEQFF
CDR3nt: TGTGCCAGCAGCTGCGACTTATTTGAGCAGTTCTTC

abundance: few
d_gene: NA
j_gene: TRBJ2-3
v_gene: TRBV10-3
CDR3aa: CAIRAFADRYAYF
CDR3nt: TGTGCCATCAGGGCTTTTGCGGACAGATACGCGTATTTT

abundance: NA
d_gene: TRBD2
j_gene: TRBJ2-1
v_gene: TRBV10-3
CDR3aa: CAIRDTGLAGAEEQFF
CDR3nt: TGTGCCATCAGAGATACGGGACTAGCGGGAGCGGAGGAGCAGTTCTTC

abundance: NA
d_gene: TRBD1
j_gene: TRBJ1-5
v_gene: TRBV28
CDR3aa: CASSSSAGDRHNQPQHF
CDR3nt: TGTGCCAGCAGTTCCTCCGCCGGGGACAGACACAATCAGCCCCAGCATTTT

abundance: NA
d_gene: NA
j_gene: TRBJ2-5
v_gene: TRBV29-1
CDR3aa: CSGGVGTPGPETQYF
CDR3nt: TGCAGCGGAGGGGTCGGGACACCGGGACCGGAGACCCAGTACTTC

abundance: few
d_gene: NA
j_gene: TRBJ1-4
v_gene: TRBV4-1
CDR3aa: CASSQAVGKLFF
CDR3nt: TGCGCCAGCAGCCAAGCGGTCGGAAAACTGTTTTTT

abundance: NA
d_gene: TRBD2
j_gene: TRBJ2-3
v_gene: TRBV7-9
CDR3aa: CASSQGLLALSADTQYF
CDR3nt: TGTGCCAGCAGCCAAGGGCTACTAGCGCTCAGCGCAGATACGCAGTATTTT

abundance: NA
d_gene: NA
j_gene: TRBJ2-3
v_gene: TRBV4-1
CDR3aa: CASSQDLRNTDTQYF
CDR3nt: TGCGCCAGCAGCCAAGATTTGCGGAACACAGATACGCAGTATTTT

abundance: NA
d_gene: NA
j_gene: TRBJ1-6
v_gene: TRBV27
CDR3aa: CASSPLRLNPPLHF
CDR3nt: TGTGCCAGCAGTCCGCTACGGCTTAATCCACCCCTCCACTTT

abundance: NA
d_gene: TRBD1
j_gene: TRBJ1-4
v_gene: TRBV29-1
CDR3aa: CSVGTGREKLFF
CDR3nt: TGCAGCGTCGGGACAGGGCGAGAAAAACTGTTTTTT

abundance: once
d_gene: TRBD2
j_gene: TRBJ2-7
v_gene: TRBV20-1
CDR3aa: CSAGKFSGNLFMRYEQYF
CDR3nt: TGCAGTGCTGGAAAGTTTAGCGGGAATCTATTCATGAGGTACGAGCAGTACTTC

abundance: once
d_gene: NA
j_gene: TRBJ2-3
v_gene: TRBV27
CDR3aa: CASSTRTGAHRYAYF
CDR3nt: TGTGCCAGCAGTACCAGGACGGGGGCACACAGATACGCGTATTTT